The 17 T cell receptor beta chains below were found in one sample sequenced in a study of T cells in Graves' hyperthyroidism and ophthalmopathy. Researchers took RNA transcripts and amplified the TCR beta CDR3 regions from them. Using the HTBI primer set, a first-round RT-PCR was run on the TCR CDR3. MiXCR was run by TCRdb on the multiplex PCR reads, yielding one entry per CDR3 protein. Of about 590,000 distinct CDR3 sequences in the sample, about a sixth were seen once. Sample: blood. These receptors originate from a young woman with Graves' hyperthyroidism.

This sequence joins TRBV3-1 and TRBJ1-6; D not certain. Germline-derived CDR1 and CDR2 are LGHDT and YNNKEL (reference sequence). Trimming left V 2 bases short and J 0 bases short, with 2 bases between. The CDR3 spans 14 residues. In DNA form, the CDR3 reads TGTGCCAGCAGCCAAATCTCCTATAATTCACCCCTCCACTTT. Amino acid sequence: CASSQISYNSPLHF.

The sample holds many counts of this clonotype. This rearrangement joins TRBV7-3 to TRBJ2-1; TRBD1 matches 9 bases. With V trimmed by 5 bases and J by 2 bases, 4 bases remained unmatched. The CDR3 has 15 residues. CDR1 and CDR2 from the germline V gene are SGHTA and FQGTGA. CDR3 loop: CASSRDRETYNEQFF. DNA for the CDR3: TGTGCCAGCAGCCGGGACAGGGAAACCTACAATGAGCAGTTCTTC.

This clonotype was picked up many times. The V call is TRBV20-1, the J call TRBJ2-3, with TRBD2 identical over 11 bases. V lost 5 bases, J lost 3 bases, and 7 bases stayed unmatched. Germline V CDR1 and CDR2: DFQATT, SNEGSKA (reference sequence). The CDR3 loop spans 15 amino acids. The CDR3 loop reads CSAPGLAEQTDTQYF. The CDR3 nucleotides read TGCAGTGCTCCGGGACTAGCGGAACAAACAGATACGCAGTATTTT.

This clonotype was seen only a few times. The chain combines TRBV27 with TRBJ1-2; maybe TRBD1 (6 bases). The CDR3 is 15 amino acids. Germline CDR1 reads MNHEY; CDR2 reads SMNVEV (reference sequence). V was shortened by 3 bases and J by 2 bases, with 13 bases between the two germline ends. CDR3 sequence: CASSFAGAANYGYTF. Written as DNA, the CDR3 is TGTGCCAGCAGTTTCGCAGGGGCAGCAAACTATGGCTACACCTTC.

This clonotype was seen many times. The rearrangement joins TRBV3-1 to TRBJ2-5, with D tentatively TRBD2 (6 bases). V dropped 1 base and J dropped 5 bases, with 11 bases sitting between them. Germline V gene lookup returns CDR1 LGHDT and CDR2 YNNKEL (reference sequence). CDR3 length: 14 residues. The CDR3: CASSQALARETQYF. The CDR3, as DNA: TGTGCCAGCAGCCAAGCACTAGCAAGGGAGACCCAGTACTTC.

This sequence joins TRBV5-1 and TRBJ2-5; D remains ambiguous. Trimming took off 0 bases at V and 1 base at J, with 7 bases between the two ends. The CDR3 spans 14 residues. Germline V gene data show CDR1 as SGHRS and CDR2 as YFSETQ. This chain's CDR3 is CASSLESVQETQYF. As DNA, the CDR3 is TGCGCCAGCAGCTTGGAAAGTGTCCAAGAGACCCAGTACTTC. Supplemented by reference TRBV5-1 and TRBJ2-5, the full variable domain reads KAGVTQTPRYLIKTRGQQVTLSCSPISGHRSVSWYQQTPGQGLQFLFEYFSETQRNKGNFPGRFSGRQFSNSRSEMNVSTLELGDSALYLCASSLESVQETQYFGPGTRLLVL.

This clonotype showed up many times. The chain is built from TRBV2 and TRBJ1-3; 7 nucleotides align to TRBD1. From germline, CDR1 is SNHLY and CDR2 FYNNEI. After removal of 5 bases from V and 2 bases from J, the junction contained 9 bases not matched to a gene. CDR3 length: 16 residues. CDR3 coding DNA: TGTGCCAGCAGTCCCTCAGGGGGATTGACTGGAAACACCATATATTTT. It codes for CASSPSGGLTGNTIYF.

The chain links TRBV4-1 to TRBJ2-1; 13 nucleotides align to TRBD2. The V and J ends lost 2 bases and 6 bases, in that order; junction bases with no gene match: 10. Germline CDR1 reads MGHRA; CDR2 reads YSYEKL. The CDR3 has 18 residues. The CDR3 region has the DNA TGCGCCAGCAGCCAACCCGAGGGACTAGCGGGGACCCTCAATGAGCAGTTCTTC. Protein sequence: CASSQPEGLAGTLNEQFF.

CDR3 loop: CSAPLGQGVGETQYF. CDR3 DNA: TGCAGCGCTCCCTTGGGACAGGGCGTAGGGGAGACCCAGTACTTC. V usage is TRBV20-1 and J usage is TRBJ2-5; 9 bases fit TRBD1. The CDR3 runs 15 residues. Germline V gene sequence: CDR1 DFQATT, CDR2 SNEGSKA (reference sequence).

This clonotype was seen ten or more times. The rearrangement links TRBV10-3 to TRBJ2-3, with 8 bases fitting TRBD1. The CDR3 runs 19 residues. In germline, CDR1 is ENHRY, CDR2 SYGVKD. V lost 6 bases to trimming and J lost 3 bases; unmatched junction nucleotides: 20. CDR3 coding DNA: TGTGCCATCAGGGCCTCAGGGGGCGTTTCCTCGGGGCAAACAGATACGCAGTATTTT. Translation: CAIRASGGVSSGQTDTQYF.

This clonotype was picked up a small number of times. The V gene is TRBV24-1, the J gene TRBJ1-4; D perhaps matches TRBD1 (5 bases). The CDR3 spans 15 residues. CDR1 and CDR2 (germline): KGHDR, SFDVKD. V lost 3 bases to trimming and J lost 3 bases, with 10 bases between them. The CDR3 sequence: CATSDGRDSNEKLFF. CDR3 DNA: TGTGCCACCAGTGATGGGAGGGACTCTAATGAAAAACTGTTTTTT.

V gene TRBV20-1 combines with J gene TRBJ1-5; TRBD1 aligns across 8 bases. Germline loops: CDR1 DFQATT, CDR2 SNEGSKA (reference sequence). After removal of 6 bases from V and 2 bases from J, the junction contained 9 bases not matched to a gene. The CDR3 is made up of 15 amino acids. The DNA of the CDR3 is TGCAGTGCCCGAATGGACAGGGAAGGCAATCAGCCCCAGCATTTT. Translated, it gives CSARMDREGNQPQHF.

This chain connects TRBV5-1 to TRBJ2-7; 7 bases fit TRBD2. The CDR3 has 14 residues. V gave up 4 bases and J gave up 4 bases; unmatched junction bases: 8. Germline V CDR1 and CDR2: SGHRS, YFSETQ. CDR3 nucleotides: TGCGCCAGCAGCCCAGGGACTACTAATTACGAGCAGTACTTC. This encodes CASSPGTTNYEQYF.

This chain links TRBV5-6 with TRBJ1-5; a weak D match, TRBD1 (5 bases). V was trimmed by 2 bases and J by 5 bases, leaving 17 bases between them. This CDR3 comprises 16 residues. The germline V gene encodes CDR1 SGHDT and CDR2 YYEEEE. The CDR3 nucleotides read TGTGCCAGCAGCTTATACCGGGACGGAATTTATCAGCCCCAGCATTTT. Translating it yields CASSLYRDGIYQPQHF.

There are many counts of this clonotype. This chain uses TRBV7-6 with TRBJ2-7, with D unclear. Germline CDR1 reads SGHVS; CDR2 reads FNYEAQ. V shed 1 base and J shed 4 bases, with 17 bases lying between them. This CDR3 region has 16 residues. The CDR3 coding sequence is TGTGCCAGCAGCTTAGTCATGTCCACGGTGGGATACGAGCAGTACTTC. It yields the protein CASSLVMSTVGYEQYF.

This clonotype was found many times. The chain recombines TRBV18 with TRBJ1-3, with unresolved D. Trimming removed 6 bases at V and 0 bases at J, with 15 bases between. Looked up from germline, CDR1 is KGHSH and CDR2 is LQKENI. This CDR3 contains 16 residues. In DNA, the CDR3 is TGTGCCAGCTCGCACAGCCTACGGGACTCTGGAAACACCATATATTTT. It is translated as CASSHSLRDSGNTIYF.

This clonotype has ten or more counts. V and J are TRBV10-3 and TRBJ2-5, with 9 bases matching TRBD1. CDR3 length equals 14 residues. Unmatched junction bases numbered 3, after V lost 2 bases and J lost 5 bases. Germline CDR1 reads ENHRY; CDR2 reads SYGVKD. The CDR3 reads CAISEGQGLETQYF. The CDR3 nucleotides are TGTGCCATCAGTGAGGGACAGGGGCTTGAGACCCAGTACTTC.